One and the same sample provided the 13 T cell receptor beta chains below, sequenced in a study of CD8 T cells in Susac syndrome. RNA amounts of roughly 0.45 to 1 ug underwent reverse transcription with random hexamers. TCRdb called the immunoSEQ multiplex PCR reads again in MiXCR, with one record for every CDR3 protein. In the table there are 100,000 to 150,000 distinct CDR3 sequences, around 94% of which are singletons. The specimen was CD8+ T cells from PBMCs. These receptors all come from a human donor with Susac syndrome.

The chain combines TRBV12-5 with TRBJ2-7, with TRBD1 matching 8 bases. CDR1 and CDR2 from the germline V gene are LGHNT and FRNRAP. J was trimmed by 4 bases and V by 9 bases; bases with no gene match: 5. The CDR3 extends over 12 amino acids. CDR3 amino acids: CASCDRGYEQYF. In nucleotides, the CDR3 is TGTGCTAGCTGTGACAGGGGTTACGAGCAGTACTTC.

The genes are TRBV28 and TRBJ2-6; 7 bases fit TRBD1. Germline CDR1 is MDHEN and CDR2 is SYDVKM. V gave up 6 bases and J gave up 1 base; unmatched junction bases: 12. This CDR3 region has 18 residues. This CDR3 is CASSPPQGTVSGANVLTF. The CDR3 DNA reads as TGTGCCAGCAGCCCTCCACAGGGGACCGTTTCTGGGGCCAACGTCCTGACTTTC.

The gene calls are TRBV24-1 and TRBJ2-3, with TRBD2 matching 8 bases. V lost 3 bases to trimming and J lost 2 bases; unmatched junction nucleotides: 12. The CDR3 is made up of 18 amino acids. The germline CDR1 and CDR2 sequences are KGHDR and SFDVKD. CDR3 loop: CATSDPRKAGVVTDTQYF. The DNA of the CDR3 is TGTGCCACCAGTGATCCTCGTAAAGCGGGAGTGGTCACAGATACGCAGTATTTT.

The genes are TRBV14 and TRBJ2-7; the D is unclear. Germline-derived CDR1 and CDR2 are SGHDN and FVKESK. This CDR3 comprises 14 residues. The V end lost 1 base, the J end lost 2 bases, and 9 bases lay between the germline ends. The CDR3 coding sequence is TGTGCCAGCAGCCAAGCAGACAACACCTACGAGCAGTACTTC. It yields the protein CASSQADNTYEQYF.

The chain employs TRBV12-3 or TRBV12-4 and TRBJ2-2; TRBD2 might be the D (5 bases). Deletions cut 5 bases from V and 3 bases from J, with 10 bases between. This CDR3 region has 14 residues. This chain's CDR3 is CASSLLAYTGELFF. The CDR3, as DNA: TGTGCCAGCAGTCTGTTAGCGTACACCGGGGAGCTGTTTTTT.

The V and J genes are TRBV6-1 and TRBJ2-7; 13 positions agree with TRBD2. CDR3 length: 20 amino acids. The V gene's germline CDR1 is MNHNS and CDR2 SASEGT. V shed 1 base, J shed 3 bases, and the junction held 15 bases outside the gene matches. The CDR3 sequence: CASSEVGGLAGTTQIYEQYF. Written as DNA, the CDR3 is TGTGCCAGCAGTGAAGTAGGGGGACTAGCGGGGACTACTCAGATCTACGAGCAGTACTTC.

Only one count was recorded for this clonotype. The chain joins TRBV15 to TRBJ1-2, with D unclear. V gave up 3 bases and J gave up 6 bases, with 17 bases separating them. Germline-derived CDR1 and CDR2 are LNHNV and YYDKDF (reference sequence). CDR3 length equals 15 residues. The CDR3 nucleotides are TGTGCCACCAGCAGCTCCCCAGGAGGGATTGATGGCTACACCTTC. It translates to CATSSSPGGIDGYTF.

The CDR3 region is CSVKTGTYEQYF. The CDR3 nucleotides read TGCAGCGTCAAAACAGGGACCTACGAGCAGTACTTC. The chain joins TRBV29-1 to TRBJ2-7, with a possible D match to TRBD1 (6 bases). The CDR3 contains 12 residues. Germline V gives CDR1 SQVTM, CDR2 ANQGSEA. Between the trimmed V and J ends, which lost 6 bases and 2 bases, there was a span of 11 bases.

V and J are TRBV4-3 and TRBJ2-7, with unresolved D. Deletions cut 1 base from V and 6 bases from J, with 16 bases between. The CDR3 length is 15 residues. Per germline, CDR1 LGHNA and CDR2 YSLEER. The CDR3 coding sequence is TGCGCCAGCAGCCAAGTTGGAGAAGAAGTGACCGAGCAGTACTTC. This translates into CASSQVGEEVTEQYF.

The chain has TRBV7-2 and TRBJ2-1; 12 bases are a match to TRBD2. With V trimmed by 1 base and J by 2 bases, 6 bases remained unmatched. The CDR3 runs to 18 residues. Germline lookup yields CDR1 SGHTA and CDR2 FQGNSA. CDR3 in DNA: TGTGCCAGCAGCTTAGATCTGGCTAGCGGGAGGGCCTACAATGAGCAGTTCTTC. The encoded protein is CASSLDLASGRAYNEQFF.

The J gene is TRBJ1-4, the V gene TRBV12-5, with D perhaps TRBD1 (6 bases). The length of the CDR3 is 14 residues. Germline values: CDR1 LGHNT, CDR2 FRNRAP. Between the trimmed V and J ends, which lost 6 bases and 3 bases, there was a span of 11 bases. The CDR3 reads CASGDRTANEKLFF. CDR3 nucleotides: TGTGCTAGTGGGGATCGGACAGCTAATGAAAAACTGTTTTTT. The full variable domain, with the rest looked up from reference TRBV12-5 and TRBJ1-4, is DARVTQTPRHKVTEMGQEVTMRCQPILGHNTVFWYRQTMMQGLELLAYFRNRAPLDDSGMPKDRFSAEMPDATLATLKIQPSEPRDSAVYFCASGDRTANEKLFFGSGTQLSVL.

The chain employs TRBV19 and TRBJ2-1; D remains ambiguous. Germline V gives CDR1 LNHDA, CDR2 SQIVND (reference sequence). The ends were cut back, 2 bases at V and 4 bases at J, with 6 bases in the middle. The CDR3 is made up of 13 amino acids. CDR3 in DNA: TGTGCCAGTAGTATAAGTCTATACAATGAGCAGTTCTTC. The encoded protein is CASSISLYNEQFF.

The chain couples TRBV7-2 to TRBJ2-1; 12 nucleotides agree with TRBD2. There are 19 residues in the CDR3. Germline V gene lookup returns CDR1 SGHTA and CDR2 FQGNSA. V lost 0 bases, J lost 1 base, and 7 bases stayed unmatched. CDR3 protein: CASSLARLAGVRSYNEQFF. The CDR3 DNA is TGTGCCAGCAGCTTAGCTAGACTAGCGGGAGTACGGTCCTACAATGAGCAGTTCTTC.